The next 10 T cell receptor beta chains were all read from a single sample in a study of beta chain features in type 1 diabetes. Broader study findings: Type 1 diabetes patients showed a moderate but significant shortening of TCRB CDR3s in all four CD4+ subsets.

All of the isolated RNA was reverse transcribed, so expressed TCRB transcripts were sequenced. The repertoire was sequenced with immunoSEQ multiplex PCR; TCRdb's copy has only in-frame clones and lacks some. The sample has some 360,000 clones; around 10% are singletons. No cognate antigen is known for these TCRs. The sequenced sample was central memory CD4+ T cells from blood. Every receptor here comes from a man aged 25-45 years with type 1 diabetes.

The table lists this clone with a few counts. The rearrangement uses TRBV7-9 and TRBJ1-1, with 11 bases identical to TRBD1. The CDR3 totals 19 residues. Germline CDR1 SEHNR, CDR2 FQNEAQ (reference sequence). V was clipped by 6 bases and J by 1 base; unmatched bases: 16. The CDR3 sequence: CASRKSGTGGFQENTEAFF. DNA of the CDR3: TGTGCCAGCAGAAAATCTGGGACAGGGGGTTTTCAAGAGAACACTGAAGCTTTCTTT.

There are a few counts of this clone. The V call is TRBV4-3, the J call TRBJ2-1; D is possibly TRBD1 or TRBD2 (5 bases each). Germline V gene data show CDR1 as LGHNA and CDR2 as YSLEER. CDR3 length: 14 residues. V gave up 0 bases and J gave up 6 bases, with 9 bases separating them. CDR3 residues: CASSQEKGPNEQFF. The CDR3 bases are TGCGCCAGCAGCCAAGAGAAGGGACCCAATGAGCAGTTCTTC.

The sample holds many counts of this clone. An end of the junction does not agree with germline; a read error may underlie this. Here the CDR3 reads CVSGAGTYEQYF. CDR3 DNA sequence: TGTGTCAGCGGGGCGGGAACATACGAGCAGTACTTC. The V and J genes are TRBV28 and TRBJ2-7; 7 positions agree with TRBD2. This CDR3 region has 12 residues. Germline V gene data show CDR1 as MDHEN and CDR2 as SYDVKM.

CDR3 sequence reads: CASSRRGASIYNEQFF. The CDR3 nucleotides read TGTGCCAGCAGCCGCAGGGGAGCGTCCATCTACAATGAGCAGTTCTTC. The genes are TRBV27 and TRBJ2-1; a weak D match, TRBD1 (6 bases). Trimming removed 6 bases from V and 3 bases from J, with 18 bases in between. Germline-derived CDR1 and CDR2 are MNHEY and SMNVEV (reference sequence). CDR3 length: 16 amino acids.

This chain uses TRBV6-1 with TRBJ2-6, with D hard to call. Trimming pared 10 bases from V and 2 bases from J, leaving 12 bases between. In germline, CDR1 is MNHNS, CDR2 SASEGT. CDR3 length: 14 amino acids. CDR3 DNA sequence: TGTGCCATCAGATTAAGTGCTGGGGCCAACGTCCTGACTTTC. Translating gives CAIRLSAGANVLTF.

A few counts support this clone. V is TRBV28 and J is TRBJ2-7; no clear D gene. V was shortened by 6 bases and J by 3 bases, with 6 bases between the two germline ends. Germline V CDR1 and CDR2: MDHEN, SYDVKM. The CDR3 sequence is 11 residues long. The CDR3 spells CASRENYEQYF. Here the CDR3 DNA reads TGTGCCAGCAGGGAAAACTACGAGCAGTACTTC.

This clone was recorded a few times. The chain recombines TRBV27 with TRBJ2-7; D ambiguous. Trimming removed 4 bases from V and 2 bases from J, with 12 bases in between. From germline, CDR1 is MNHEY and CDR2 SMNVEV (reference sequence). CDR3 size: 14 residues. This CDR3 is CASSSRLGAYEQYF. In DNA, the CDR3 is TGTGCCAGCAGTTCCCGGTTGGGCGCCTACGAGCAGTACTTC.

This clone was found many times. This chain connects TRBV29-1 to TRBJ1-5; tentatively, D is TRBD1 (5 bases). V was pared by 4 bases and J by 0 bases, with 7 bases between. There are 13 residues in the CDR3. Germline-derived CDR1 and CDR2 are SQVTM and ANQGSEA. The CDR3 sequence: CSVARDSNQPQHF. CDR3 DNA: TGCAGCGTTGCCAGGGATAGCAATCAGCCCCAGCATTTT.

This clone was picked up a small number of times. The V gene is TRBV7-2, the J gene TRBJ1-2, with 9 positions matching TRBD1. Trimming at V came to 5 bases and at J to 4 bases, leaving 5 bases not matched to a gene. CDR3 length: 14 amino acids. The V gene's germline CDR1 is SGHTA and CDR2 FQGNSA. The CDR3 DNA follows: TGTGCCAGCAGCACCCAGACAGGGGGCTATGGCTACACCTTC. This translates into CASSTQTGGYGYTF.

The chain links TRBV7-8 to TRBJ2-6, with D possibly matching TRBD1 (5 bases). The germline V and J ends were trimmed by 5 bases and 2 bases, with 10 bases remaining between them. Looked up from germline, CDR1 is SGHVS and CDR2 is FQNEAQ. The CDR3 covers 15 residues. CDR3 DNA sequence: TGTGCCAGCAGCCCAGGGTGGGCTGGGGCCAACGTCCTGACTTTC. Protein product: CASSPGWAGANVLTF.